This is a list of T cell receptor beta chains from one sample in a study of blood T cells in healthy people across ages. TCRdb called the 5' RACE reads again in MiXCR, with one record for every CDR3 protein. The sample records roughly 1.7 million distinct CDR3 sequences, about 32% being singletons. Sequencing was done on a sample of blood. These receptor sequences come from a woman under 40 in good health. Both conserved end residues are trimmed from each CDR3. The order of the fields is V gene, clone size, CDR3 protein. Expanded clones are given a class, and other clones once, few, many or no size at all.

TRBV10-3 | few | AISSGAPGANVLT
TRBV5-1 | few | ASRFAGGPTDTQY
TRBV27 | - | ASSLVAGDSTDTQY
TRBV7-9 | few | ASSNDRQYNSPLH
TRBV27 | few | ASSRAPAGVVTDTQY
TRBV6-6 | - | ASSYSRDFPYNEQF
TRBV6-2/TRBV6-3 | few | ASSYRDISRGETQY
TRBV4-1 | few | ASSQDRGDFYEQY
TRBV20-1 | - | SARAPQGGGDGAAF
TRBV13 | - | ASSLAPNALHPDTQY
TRBV6-1 | - | ASRAVRGAFTDTRY
TRBV12-3/TRBV12-4 | - | ASSLRGRGGYEQY
TRBV9 | - | ASSALREETQY
TRBV20-1 | - | SARDQGQGNWRDTEAF
TRBV6-5 | once | ASSYRGLPSTDTQY
TRBV30 | - | AWSVQTGFRQPQH
TRBV3-1 | few | ASSLTGLAGGPYQETQY
TRBV5-6 | - | ASRLGSSINEQF
TRBV29-1 | - | SVGTVAGAF
TRBV20-1 | - | SASRVNVGDTQY
TRBV5-6 | - | ASSSTLMAAATQY
TRBV11-1 | few | ASSLVSGYYNEQF
TRBV4-1 | few | ASRLGLASSYNEQF
TRBV5-5 | - | ASSSWTQLDQGYT